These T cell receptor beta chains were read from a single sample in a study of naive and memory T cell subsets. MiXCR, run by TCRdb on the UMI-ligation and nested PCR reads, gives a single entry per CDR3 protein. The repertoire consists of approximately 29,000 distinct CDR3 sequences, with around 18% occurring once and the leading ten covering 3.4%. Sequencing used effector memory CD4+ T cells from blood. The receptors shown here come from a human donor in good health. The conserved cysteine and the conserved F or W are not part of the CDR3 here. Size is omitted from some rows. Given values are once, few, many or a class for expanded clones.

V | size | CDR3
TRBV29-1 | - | SASGLAGGSEQY
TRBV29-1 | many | SVEKGTGGVYGYT
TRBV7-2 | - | ASSATSGTGGELF
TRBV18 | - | ASSPPKGLNTEAF
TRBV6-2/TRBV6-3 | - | ASSHLLGDGELF
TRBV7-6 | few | ASSLDEGFTYEQY
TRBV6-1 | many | ASSDNQPQH
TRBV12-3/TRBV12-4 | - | ASSINRGTDTQY
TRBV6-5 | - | ASSPGTGSHWGTGELF
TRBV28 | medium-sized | ASIPGTLNTEAF
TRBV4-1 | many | ASSQGLGGSSYEQY
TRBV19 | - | ASSRQGVADTQY
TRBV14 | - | ASSQAGAGQPQH
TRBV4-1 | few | ASSSHSGARGANVLT
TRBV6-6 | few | ASINGGTGVYEQY
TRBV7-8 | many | ASSPGFISNQPQH
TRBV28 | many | ASSYRGATGELF
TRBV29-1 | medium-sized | SVGVGLRTEAF
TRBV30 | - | AWSVIWTSGIYEQY
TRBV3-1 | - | ASSNRGAGNTIY
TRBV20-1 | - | SASGTSDYNEQF
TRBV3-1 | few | ASSRQTVGLDSPLH
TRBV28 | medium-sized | ASPAARINEKLF
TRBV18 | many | ASSPGAGINEQF
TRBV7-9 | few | ASSPVPTGRVAF
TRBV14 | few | ASSQGSFRTQY
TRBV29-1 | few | SVERPGVQETQY
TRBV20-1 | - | SARGPGGNTEAF
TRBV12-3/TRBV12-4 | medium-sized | SPTGAWNSPLH
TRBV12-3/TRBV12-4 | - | ASRVTSGSYNEQF
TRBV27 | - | ASSRWTSGSSYEQY
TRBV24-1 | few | ATSDSDQGGNQPQH
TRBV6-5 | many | ASSPLYGSSYNEQF
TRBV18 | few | ASSQAQRNTEAF
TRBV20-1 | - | SASQVSETQY
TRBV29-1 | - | SASDTFWGTTGELF
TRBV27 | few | ASRMTGLPYEQY
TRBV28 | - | ASSPDRVKNIQY
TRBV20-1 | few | SATSDATVPNYGYT
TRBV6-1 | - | ASNPSLGHNSPLH
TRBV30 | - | AWSRGGGGAGDEQF
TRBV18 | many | ASSPNRASGPHYEQY
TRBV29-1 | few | SAARGSGSTDTQY
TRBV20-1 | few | SGGSGNTIY
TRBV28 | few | ASNSGSEPGNQPQH
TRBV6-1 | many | ASMSQGRNYGYT
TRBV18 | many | ASSPTDIGMYGYT
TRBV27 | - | ASSSGTSGRIRQF
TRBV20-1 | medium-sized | SARDPGGPMGGLEPQH
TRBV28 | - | ASSFGGSTNEKLS
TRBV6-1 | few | ASSVDLAAYEQY
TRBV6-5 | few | ASRKGQVYEQY
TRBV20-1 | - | SASRSVSNTGELF
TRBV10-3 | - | AISGGAIDLHYT
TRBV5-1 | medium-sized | ASRPDTTNYGYT
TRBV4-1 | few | ASSQAGLSLQPQH
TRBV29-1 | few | SVEVTGPEKLF
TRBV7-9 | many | ASSPWDGEQY
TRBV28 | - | ASSSGATNEQF
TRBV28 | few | ASRVGGSTDTQY